What follows are 22 T cell receptor beta chains derived from one specimen sequenced in a study of blood T cell repertoires in COVID-19. Profiled with immunoSEQ multiplex PCR; TCRdb holds only in-frame clones, not every one. Of about 260,000 clones in the sample, around 84% are singletons; the top ten hold under 5%. What was sequenced was PBMCs or T cells enriched from blood (not recorded which). These receptors all stem from a man aged 30 to 45 with acute COVID-19.

The chain combines TRBV14 with TRBJ1-2; no clear D. The CDR3 is made up of 13 amino acids. The germline V gene encodes CDR1 SGHDN and CDR2 FVKESK. V was trimmed by 5 bases and J by 1 base, leaving 8 bases between them. CDR3 nucleotides: TGTGCCAGCAGCGGCGGAGTTAACTATGGCTACACCTTC. Amino acids: CASSGGVNYGYTF.

The chain carries TRBV30 and TRBJ2-1; the D gene is possibly TRBD2 (5 bases). The germline gives CDR1 GTSNPN, CDR2 SVGIG (reference sequence). The V end was cut by 5 bases, the J end by 3 bases, with 14 bases between. The CDR3 spans 14 residues. In DNA form, the CDR3 reads TGTGCCTGGGGTTACGGGATGGGCTACAATGAGCAGTTCTTC. This encodes CAWGYGMGYNEQFF.

J is TRBJ1-1 and V is TRBV19, with a tentative D call TRBD1 (5 bases). The CDR3 sequence is 14 residues long. The germline V gene has CDR1 LNHDA and CDR2 SQIVND (reference sequence). The germline V and J ends were trimmed by 3 bases and 3 bases, with 11 bases remaining between them. The CDR3 DNA sequence: TGTGCCAGTAGTATTGTTGGGGGGTACACTGAAGCTTTCTTT. Translation gives CASSIVGGYTEAFF.

The CDR3 bases are TGCAGCGTTGAAGTCGTAGCGGTGAACACCGGGGAGCTGTTTTTT. This codes for CSVEVVAVNTGELFF. The rearrangement links TRBV29-1 to TRBJ2-2; D is perhaps TRBD2 (6 bases). This CDR3 region has 15 residues. Germline assignment: CDR1 SQVTM and CDR2 ANQGSEA. Between the trimmed V and J ends, which lost 1 base and 1 base, there was a span of 10 bases.

This chain joins TRBV3-1 (or the pseudogene TRBV3-2) and TRBJ1-2, with D hard to call. Looked up from germline, CDR1 is LGHDT and CDR2 is YNNKEL (reference sequence). The length of the CDR3 is 18 residues. V shed 2 bases and J shed 5 bases, with 24 bases lying between them. CDR3 loop: CASSQNLPRRGGRYGYTF. The CDR3 DNA follows: TGTGCCAGCAGCCAAAACCTACCTCGTAGAGGCGGTAGGTATGGCTACACCTTC.

V gene TRBV9 combines with J gene TRBJ2-6, with 10 bases aligning to TRBD2. V lost 3 bases, J lost 3 bases, and 6 bases stayed unmatched. There are 17 residues in the CDR3. Looked up from germline, CDR1 is SGDLS and CDR2 is YYNGEE. The CDR3 is CASSASGRAFGANVLTF. The CDR3, as DNA: TGTGCCAGCAGCGCGAGCGGGAGGGCCTTTGGGGCCAACGTCCTGACTTTC.

The V call is TRBV6-5, the J call TRBJ1-2; TRBD1 is a possible D gene (5 bases). There are 12 residues in the CDR3. V was pared by 5 bases and J by 5 bases, with 9 bases between. Germline values: CDR1 MNHEY, CDR2 SVGAGI. CDR3 loop: CASSPRGYGYTF. CDR3 in DNA: TGTGCCAGCAGTCCACGGGGGTATGGCTACACCTTC.

J is TRBJ2-5 and V is TRBV7-9; D uncertain. CDR1 is SEHNR and CDR2 is FQNEAQ in the germline V gene (reference sequence). Trimming pared 1 base from V and 1 base from J, leaving 10 bases between. There are 15 residues in the CDR3. CDR3 sequence: CASSLGGGVQETQYF. DNA for the CDR3: TGTGCCAGCAGCTTAGGAGGCGGAGTCCAAGAGACCCAGTACTTC.

V gene TRBV6-5 combines with J gene TRBJ1-6, with D perhaps TRBD1 (5 bases). The CDR3 length is 15 residues. Germline CDR1 is MNHEY and CDR2 is SVGAGI. V was trimmed by 6 bases and J by 5 bases, leaving 14 bases between them. CDR3 nucleotide sequence: TGTGCCAGCAGCAGTTGGGGCACCCATAATTCACCCCTCCACTTT. Translated, it gives CASSSWGTHNSPLHF.

This chain uses TRBV4-2 with TRBJ2-2; 8 bases match TRBD1. Trimming took 8 bases from V and 5 from J; bases not matched to a gene: 10. Germline loops: CDR1 LGHNA, CDR2 YNFKEQ. The CDR3 is 15 amino acids. The CDR3 is CASRAGQGITGELFF. The CDR3 nucleotides are TGTGCCAGCCGCGCAGGACAGGGAATAACCGGGGAGCTGTTTTTT.

This clone was seen once. The CDR3 DNA sequence: TGTGCCAGCAGCCGGGGACAGGGCTTGTATTTT. Its translation: CASSRGQGLYF. This chain uses TRBV3-1 (or the pseudogene TRBV3-2) with TRBJ2-3; 9 nucleotides line up with TRBD1. The CDR3 is 11 residues long. Losses at the gene ends were 4 bases for V and 14 bases for J; bases not matched to a gene: 4. Looked up from germline, CDR1 is LGHDT and CDR2 is YNNKEL (reference sequence).

V usage is TRBV13 and J usage is TRBJ1-3; 8 bases are a match to TRBD1. Losses at the gene ends were 5 bases for V and 7 bases for J; bases not matched to a gene: 7. CDR1 PRHDT and CDR2 FYEKMQ come from the germline V gene (reference sequence). There are 14 residues in the CDR3. The CDR3 loop reads CASSTRRQGNTIYF. The CDR3 DNA follows: TGTGCCAGCAGCACGCGCCGACAGGGGAACACCATATATTTT.

The chain carries TRBV6-5 and TRBJ1-2; D perhaps matches TRBD1 (5 bases). With 6 bases removed from V and 3 bases from J, the gap between germline ends came to 11 bases. Germline CDR1 is MNHEY and CDR2 is SVGAGI. The CDR3 spans 13 residues. The CDR3 DNA reads as TGTGCCAGCAGGACCTCAGGGTACTATGGCTACACCTTC. The encoded protein is CASRTSGYYGYTF.

This clone has just a few counts. The chain links TRBV3-1 (or the pseudogene TRBV3-2) to TRBJ1-5; TRBD1 might be the D (5 bases). CDR3 length: 14 residues. Per germline, CDR1 LGHDT and CDR2 YNNKEL (reference sequence). V lost 1 base, J lost 1 base, and 5 bases lay in between. The CDR3 bases are TGTGCCAGCAGCCAAGCAGGGAGCAATCAGCCCCAGCATTTT. Encoded protein: CASSQAGSNQPQHF.

This chain connects TRBV12-5 to TRBJ2-1, with D perhaps TRBD2 (6 bases). This CDR3 is 15 amino acids long. Germline lookup yields CDR1 LGHNT and CDR2 FRNRAP. The V gene lost 6 bases and the J gene lost 7 bases, with 19 bases spanning the gap. For the CDR3, the DNA is TGTGCTAGTGGGGGGGGAACAGGTTTGACAAATGAGCAGTTCTTC. Encoded protein: CASGGGTGLTNEQFF.

Here the CDR3 reads CASSIQGGSPLHF. As DNA, the CDR3 is TGTGCCAGTAGTATACAGGGTGGATCACCCCTCCACTTT. V and J are TRBV19 and TRBJ1-6, with D possibly TRBD1 on 5 matching bases. CDR1 and CDR2 (germline): LNHDA, SQIVND (reference sequence). Trimming cost V 2 bases and J 10 bases, with 9 bases left between them. The CDR3 extends over 13 amino acids.

The table lists this clone with a few counts. J is TRBJ1-2 and V is TRBV15; no reliable D call. Germline V lookup: CDR1 LNHNV, CDR2 YYDKDF (reference sequence). V was pared by 3 bases and J by 4 bases, with 15 bases between. The CDR3 has 15 amino acids. CDR3 sequence (DNA): TGTGCCACCAGCAGTGTTCCGGGGTATAGCTATGGCTACACCTTC. Amino acid sequence: CATSSVPGYSYGYTF.

V usage is TRBV5-4 and J usage is TRBJ2-2; D may be TRBD1 (6 bases). CDR1 and CDR2 from the germline V gene are SGHNT and YYREEE (reference sequence). The V end was cut by 4 bases, the J end by 2 bases, with 15 bases between. This CDR3 has 16 residues. CDR3 amino acids: CASSQSNRVNTGELFF. The CDR3 DNA reads TGTGCCAGCAGCCAAAGCAACAGGGTAAACACCGGGGAGCTGTTTTTT.

The CDR3 spells CASSFSTVQPQHF. In DNA, the CDR3 is TGTGCCAGCAGTTTCTCGACAGTTCAGCCCCAGCATTTT. This chain joins TRBV27 and TRBJ1-5; D might be TRBD1 (5 bases). Germline CDR1 and CDR2: MNHEY and SMNVEV (reference sequence). Between the trimmed V and J ends, which lost 3 bases and 6 bases, there was a span of 9 bases. The CDR3 consists of 13 residues.

This clone occurred once. The chain is built from TRBV4-3 and TRBJ2-5; maybe TRBD2 (6 bases). The V end was cut by 6 bases, the J end by 2 bases, with 10 bases between. Germline lookup yields CDR1 LGHNA and CDR2 YSLEER. The CDR3 spans 13 residues. This CDR3 reads CASSPSVQETQYF. CDR3 nucleotide sequence: TGCGCCAGCAGTCCTAGCGTGCAAGAGACCCAGTACTTC.

The chain recombines TRBV25-1 with TRBJ2-1, with 11 positions matching TRBD1. The CDR3 length is 13 residues. V was pared by 4 bases and J by 13 bases, with 6 bases of the junction left unmatched. Germline-derived CDR1 and CDR2 are MGHDK and SYGVNS. The CDR3 region is CASSARTGGLQFF. CDR3 bases: TGTGCCAGCAGTGCTAGGACAGGGGGCCTTCAGTTCTTC.

The genes are TRBV11-3 and TRBJ1-6, with D maybe TRBD1 (5 bases). V shed 5 bases and J shed 9 bases, with 11 bases lying between them. Germline assignment: CDR1 SGHNT and CDR2 YENEEA. The CDR3 consists of 13 residues. The CDR3 protein is CASSPGWGSPLHF. The CDR3 DNA reads as TGTGCCAGCAGCCCAGGGTGGGGTTCACCCCTCCACTTT.